Below, 32 T cell receptor beta chains from the same sample are listed, as sequenced in a study of Ad26.COV2.S vaccination and SARS-CoV-2 variants. The assay was immunoSEQ multiplex PCR, and TCRdb's table has in-frame clones only and misses some. The sample has a few hundred thousand clones, around nine tenths seen once; the top ten hold around 3.6%. Treatment of the sample: around 19 received Ad26.COV2.S at low or high dose, single or two shots; roughly 5 received placebo; per-sample allocation not given. Day 63 after the first vaccine or placebo injection was the time point for sampling. This specimen was peripheral blood, taken in a trial of Ad26.COV2.S vaccine versus placebo. The receptors shown here come from a person aged 18 to 59 who received the Ad26.COV2.S COVID-19 vaccine or a placebo.

The V call is TRBV30, the J call TRBJ2-1, with TRBD1 identical over 7 bases. Germline V gene lookup returns CDR1 GTSNPN and CDR2 SVGIG (reference sequence). Trimming took 5 bases from V and 10 from J; bases not matched to a gene: 14. There are 14 residues in the CDR3. The CDR3 DNA reads as TGTGCCTGGGGGTTGGGGACAGCTCCTGTGGAGCAGTTCTTC. This gives the protein CAWGLGTAPVEQFF.

V gene TRBV7-9 combines with J gene TRBJ1-1; 8 nucleotides align to TRBD1. Losses at the gene ends were 8 bases for V and 13 bases for J; bases not matched to a gene: 15. The CDR3 covers 13 residues. Germline-derived CDR1 and CDR2 are SEHNR and FQNEAQ (reference sequence). CDR3 in DNA: TGTGCCAGCTCCCGGGGCCAGGGGGCGCGGTTTTTCTTT. Translating it yields CASSRGQGARFFF.

This chain connects TRBV5-5 to TRBJ1-5; D ambiguous. Trimming removed 4 bases from V and 7 bases from J, with 12 bases in between. Per the germline V gene, CDR1 is SGHKS and CDR2 is YYEKEE (reference sequence). The CDR3 spans 13 residues. This chain's CDR3 is CASSTRPLQPQHF. Here the CDR3 DNA reads TGTGCCAGCAGCACCCGCCCCCTACAGCCCCAGCATTTT.

This clone was picked up one time. The chain has TRBV2 and TRBJ2-1; 8 nucleotides match TRBD1. This CDR3 spans 17 amino acids. V dropped 4 bases and J dropped 4; count of bases not matched to a gene: 12. The V gene's germline CDR1 is SNHLY and CDR2 FYNNEI. The CDR3 sequence: CASSVNLAGGGYNEQFF. CDR3 in DNA: TGTGCCAGCAGTGTAAATCTCGCAGGGGGCGGATACAATGAGCAGTTCTTC.

The rearrangement links TRBV2 to TRBJ1-5, with no clear D. The CDR3 consists of 16 residues. Trimming shortened V by 6 bases and J by 0 bases, and 15 bases separated the two germline ends. Germline CDR1 is SNHLY and CDR2 is FYNNEI. CDR3 residues: CASSGLGSYSNQPQHF. The CDR3 coding sequence is TGTGCCAGCAGCGGCTTGGGGAGTTATAGCAATCAGCCCCAGCATTTT.

J is TRBJ2-1 and V is TRBV9; D perhaps matches TRBD1 (5 bases). The V end lost 4 bases, the J end lost 5 bases, and 19 bases lay between the germline ends. Germline CDR1 reads SGDLS; CDR2 reads YYNGEE. The CDR3 runs to 16 residues. CDR3 region: CASSPTIRAVDNEQFF. CDR3 in DNA: TGTGCCAGCAGCCCAACGATCAGGGCGGTGGACAATGAGCAGTTCTTC.

The V call is TRBV28, the J call TRBJ2-7; D unresolved. Germline V gene sequence: CDR1 MDHEN, CDR2 SYDVKM. The CDR3 contains 13 residues. V was trimmed by 4 bases and J by 0 bases, leaving 7 bases between them. CDR3 protein: CASSSVPSYEQYF. The CDR3 DNA reads TGTGCCAGCAGTTCCGTACCCTCCTACGAGCAGTACTTC.

The rearrangement links TRBV7-2 to TRBJ2-7; 8 bases line up with TRBD2. The CDR3 runs 15 residues. With V trimmed by 1 base and J by 3 bases, 5 bases remained unmatched. From germline, CDR1 is SGHTA and CDR2 FQGNSA. In DNA, the CDR3 is TGTGCCAGCAGCTTAGTTCGGGGGGGCAACTACGAGCAGTACTTC. This codes for CASSLVRGGNYEQYF.

In this sample, this clone turned up a few times. The chain employs TRBV5-4 and TRBJ2-3; TRBD1 might be the D (7 bases). Trimming removed 4 bases from V and 0 bases from J, with 12 bases in between. Looked up from germline, CDR1 is SGHNT and CDR2 is YYREEE (reference sequence). CDR3 length: 15 residues. CDR3 coding DNA: TGTGCCAGCAGCCCCGGGGGACAGAGCACAGATACGCAGTATTTT. Protein sequence: CASSPGGQSTDTQYF. Using reference TRBV5-4 and TRBJ2-3 for the parts outside the CDR3, the full variable domain is ETGVTQSPTHLIKTRGQQVTLRCSSQSGHNTVSWYQQALGQGPQFIFQYYREEENGRGNFPPRFSGLQFPNYSSELNVNALELDDSALYLCASSPGGQSTDTQYFGPGTRLTVL.

The CDR3 spells CASRETAGSSGNTIYF. In nucleotides, the CDR3 is TGTGCCAGCAGGGAGACTGCGGGGAGCTCTGGAAACACCATATATTTT. J is TRBJ1-3 and V is TRBV28; D is unclear. Germline values: CDR1 MDHEN, CDR2 SYDVKM. V shed 6 bases and J shed 0 bases, with 15 bases lying between them. This CDR3 has 16 amino acids.

The genes are TRBV4-1 and TRBJ1-4; 7 positions agree with TRBD1. V lost 3 bases to trimming and J lost 11 bases; unmatched junction nucleotides: 9. The CDR3 has 14 residues. In germline, CDR1 is MGHRA, CDR2 YSYEKL. CDR3 amino acids: CASSHNLGTDKLFF. The CDR3 nucleotides are TGCGCCAGCAGCCATAACCTTGGGACAGACAAACTGTTTTTT.

V is TRBV19 and J is TRBJ2-7; 7 bases are a match to TRBD1. Trimming cost V 0 bases and J 5 bases; bases outside gene matches: 7. The germline gives CDR1 LNHDA, CDR2 SQIVND (reference sequence). This CDR3 spans 15 amino acids. CDR3: CASSIERGPPDEQYF. In DNA, the CDR3 is TGTGCCAGTAGTATAGAAAGGGGGCCGCCAGACGAGCAGTACTTC.

This clone has only a few counts. This rearrangement joins TRBV28 to TRBJ2-7; weak D call: TRBD2 (5 bases). With 5 bases removed from V and 2 bases from J, the gap between germline ends came to 22 bases. CDR1 and CDR2 from the germline V gene are MDHEN and SYDVKM. This CDR3 region has 17 residues. The CDR3 loop is CASSATRRTVGTYEQYF. The DNA for the CDR3 is TGTGCCAGCAGTGCTACTCGACGGACGGTCGGGACCTACGAGCAGTACTTC.

V usage is TRBV28 and J usage is TRBJ1-4; D is ambiguous. Germline CDR1 MDHEN, CDR2 SYDVKM. CDR3 length: 12 amino acids. V was shortened by 1 base and J by 14 bases, with 11 bases between the two germline ends. CDR3 residues: CASSLLSSVLFF. DNA of the CDR3: TGTGCCAGCAGTTTATTGTCCAGTGTCCTGTTTTTT.

This clone was found once. In DNA form, the CDR3 reads TGTGCCAGCAGTGAAGGGTATAGGGCTAGAGCGAACACCGGGGAGCTGTTTTTT. Translated, it gives CASSEGYRARANTGELFF. The rearrangement joins TRBV2 to TRBJ2-2, with D hard to call. Germline V CDR1 and CDR2: SNHLY, FYNNEI. The CDR3 runs to 18 residues. V shed 1 base and J shed 0 bases, with 15 bases lying between them.

The genes are TRBV2 and TRBJ2-5; D possibly corresponds to TRBD2 (7 bases). Germline assignment: CDR1 SNHLY and CDR2 FYNNEI. V was trimmed by 1 base and J by 2 bases, leaving 20 bases between them. The CDR3 loop spans 18 amino acids. In DNA, the CDR3 is TGTGCCAGCAGTGAAGGGATATGGGGCGGGGGCAAACAAGAGACCCAGTACTTC. This encodes CASSEGIWGGGKQETQYF.

The chain combines TRBV5-4 with TRBJ1-1, with 7 bases that match TRBD1. Unmatched junction bases numbered 12, after V lost 6 bases and J lost 1 base. CDR3 length: 16 amino acids. Germline loops: CDR1 SGHNT, CDR2 YYREEE (reference sequence). In DNA form, the CDR3 reads TGTGCCAGCACCTCGCTTTTTAACAGGGGGAACACTGAAGCTTTCTTT. It specifies CASTSLFNRGNTEAFF.

The V gene is TRBV7-2, the J gene TRBJ2-1; a weak D match, TRBD2 (5 bases). The CDR3 has 13 amino acids. V shed 1 base and J shed 9 bases, with 10 bases lying between them. Germline V gene data show CDR1 as SGHTA and CDR2 as FQGNSA. As DNA, the CDR3 is TGTGCCAGCAGCTTAGGGATAGGAGGTGAGCAGTTCTTC. Translation gives CASSLGIGGEQFF.

This chain connects TRBV7-6 to TRBJ2-5, with 9 positions matching TRBD2. The CDR3 extends over 15 amino acids. V trimming: 5 bases; J trimming: 4 bases; junction bases outside the gene matches: 8. CDR1 is SGHVS, CDR2 FNYEAQ, per germline. The CDR3 protein is CASSPGLAGIETQYF. The CDR3, as DNA: TGTGCCAGCAGCCCCGGGCTAGCGGGGATAGAGACCCAGTACTTC.

This clone was counted only a few times. V and J are TRBV4-3 and TRBJ1-1; D ambiguous. Germline loops: CDR1 LGHNA, CDR2 YSLEER. CDR3 length: 14 residues. V shed 0 bases and J shed 11 bases, with 16 bases lying between them. In DNA form, the CDR3 reads TGCGCCAGCAGCCAAGAAATTGCAGTTCCGGAGGCTTTCTTT. This codes for CASSQEIAVPEAFF.

The V and J genes are TRBV7-2 and TRBJ2-7; 9 bases match TRBD1. The CDR3 sequence is 15 residues long. Germline values: CDR1 SGHTA, CDR2 FQGNSA. Trimming took 3 bases from V and 3 from J; bases not matched to a gene: 6. This chain's CDR3 is CASSFQGQGFYEQYF. DNA of the CDR3: TGTGCCAGCAGCTTTCAGGGACAGGGATTCTACGAGCAGTACTTC. Supplemented by reference TRBV7-2 and TRBJ2-7, the full variable domain reads GAGVSQSPSNKVTEKGKDVELRCDPISGHTALYWYRQSLGQGLEFLIYFQGNSAPDKSGLPSDRFSAERTGGSVSTLTIQRTQQEDSAVYLCASSFQGQGFYEQYFGPGTRLTVT.

This clone was recorded at least ten times. This CDR3 is CASSQDTSGGAGELFF. In DNA form, the CDR3 reads TGTGCCAGCAGCCAAGATACTAGCGGGGGAGCCGGGGAGCTGTTTTTT. V usage is TRBV4-2 and J usage is TRBJ2-2, with 11 bases fitting TRBD2. The CDR3 spans 16 residues. Germline assignment: CDR1 LGHNA and CDR2 YNFKEQ. Trimming cost V 0 bases and J 6 bases; bases outside gene matches: 3.

V gene TRBV28 combines with J gene TRBJ1-3, with D tentatively TRBD1 (6 bases). The germline CDR1 and CDR2 sequences are MDHEN and SYDVKM. This CDR3 contains 17 residues. V lost 5 bases, J lost 5 bases, and 22 bases lay in between. CDR3 nucleotides: TGTGCCAGCAGTGGACCTGGGGGGCAGAATCAAAGAAACACCATATATTTT. Protein product: CASSGPGGQNQRNTIYF.

J is TRBJ2-7 and V is TRBV14; D uncertain. V lost 1 base and J 3 bases, leaving 13 bases between the germline ends. CDR1 is SGHDN, CDR2 FVKESK, per germline. This CDR3 comprises 15 residues. The CDR3: CASSQGPVPHYEQYF. In DNA, the CDR3 is TGTGCCAGCAGCCAAGGGCCGGTCCCACACTACGAGCAGTACTTC.

The rearrangement links TRBV19 to TRBJ2-5, with D hard to call. The V end lost 5 bases, the J end lost 1 base, and 5 bases lay between the germline ends. This CDR3 is built from 12 residues. Germline V gene lookup returns CDR1 LNHDA and CDR2 SQIVND (reference sequence). CDR3 loop: CASSSPQETQYF. Here the CDR3 DNA reads TGTGCCAGTAGTTCCCCCCAAGAGACCCAGTACTTC. The full variable domain, with the rest looked up from reference TRBV19 and TRBJ2-5, is DGGITQSPKYLFRKEGQNVTLSCEQNLNHDAMYWYRQDPGQGLRLIYYSQIVNDFQKGDIAEGYSVSREKKESFPLTVTSAQKNPTAFYLCASSSPQETQYFGPGTRLLVL.

This rearrangement joins TRBV29-1 to TRBJ2-3; 16 bases fit TRBD2. The CDR3 is 18 residues long. The junction had 7 bases not matched to a gene; V was cut back by 3 bases and J by 1 base. The germline V gene encodes CDR1 SQVTM and CDR2 ANQGSEA. The CDR3 coding sequence is TGCAGCGTTGAGGGACTAGCGGGGGGGCAAACGGGCACAGATACGCAGTATTTT. Translation gives CSVEGLAGGQTGTDTQYF.

The gene calls are TRBV6-6 and TRBJ2-5, with TRBD1 identical over 8 bases. With 2 bases clipped from V and 5 bases from J, the junction kept 7 bases outside the gene matches. From germline, CDR1 is MNHNY and CDR2 SVGAGI (reference sequence). This CDR3 has 15 amino acids. For the CDR3, the DNA is TGTGCCAGCAGTTACCGGGGACAGGTTGGGGAGACCCAGTACTTC. Protein product: CASSYRGQVGETQYF.

The chain couples TRBV28 to TRBJ2-7; 8 bases fit TRBD1. Germline V gene sequence: CDR1 MDHEN, CDR2 SYDVKM. The CDR3 has 14 residues. Trimming removed 6 bases from V and 3 bases from J; junction bases left unmatched: 7. The CDR3 loop reads CASRRQGRFYEQYF. CDR3 DNA: TGTGCCAGCAGGAGACAGGGGCGATTCTACGAGCAGTACTTC.

The chain combines TRBV6-6 with TRBJ1-1; TRBD1 is a possible D gene (5 bases). Trimming removed 3 bases from V and 2 bases from J, with 13 bases in between. CDR3 size: 15 residues. CDR1 MNHNY and CDR2 SVGAGI come from the germline V gene (reference sequence). The CDR3 region has the DNA TGTGCCAGCAGTTATTCCGGGGCAGCTAACACTGAAGCTTTCTTT. The encoded protein is CASSYSGAANTEAFF.

The DNA for the CDR3 is TGTGCCACCGGGGGACAGGCTAGCACAGATACGCAGTATTTT. This gives the protein CATGGQASTDTQYF. The rearrangement uses TRBV24-1 and TRBJ2-3, with TRBD1 matching 8 bases. The CDR3 covers 14 residues. Germline loops: CDR1 KGHDR, CDR2 SFDVKD. Trimming took 9 bases from V and 0 from J; bases not matched to a gene: 4.

V and J are TRBV7-2 and TRBJ1-4; TRBD1 agrees at 7 bases. The junction had 9 bases not matched to a gene; V was cut back by 5 bases and J by 9 bases. Germline V gives CDR1 SGHTA, CDR2 FQGNSA. The CDR3 has 14 amino acids. CDR3 region: CASSTTGSRKKLFF. The CDR3 DNA reads TGTGCCAGCAGCACGACAGGGTCTAGGAAAAAACTGTTTTTT.

Only a few counts were recorded for this clone. The chain joins TRBV7-3 to TRBJ2-2; the match to TRBD1 covers 8 bases. With 5 bases clipped from V and 6 bases from J, the junction kept 5 bases outside the gene matches. The CDR3 extends over 14 amino acids. CDR1 SGHTA and CDR2 FQGTGA come from the germline V gene. The CDR3 loop is CASSKDRVPGELFF. CDR3 DNA: TGTGCCAGCAGCAAGGACAGGGTCCCCGGGGAGCTGTTTTTT.